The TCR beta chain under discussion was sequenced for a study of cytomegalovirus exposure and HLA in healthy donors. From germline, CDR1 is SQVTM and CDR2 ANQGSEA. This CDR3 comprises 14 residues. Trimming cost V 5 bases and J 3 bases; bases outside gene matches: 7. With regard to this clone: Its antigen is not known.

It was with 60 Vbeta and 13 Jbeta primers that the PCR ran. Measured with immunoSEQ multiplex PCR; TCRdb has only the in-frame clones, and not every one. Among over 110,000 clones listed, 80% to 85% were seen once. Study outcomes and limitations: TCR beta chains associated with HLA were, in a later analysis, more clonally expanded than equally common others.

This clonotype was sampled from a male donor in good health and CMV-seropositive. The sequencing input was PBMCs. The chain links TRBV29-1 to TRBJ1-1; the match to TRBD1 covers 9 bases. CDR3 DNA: TGCAGCGTTAGCCGGGACAGGGTTGACACTGAAGCTTTCTTT. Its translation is CSVSRDRVDTEAFF.